A single sample is the source of the 21 T cell receptor beta chains below, sequenced in a study of radiation and T cells in renal cell carcinoma. The time point denotes: blood 2 weeks post-SBRT. This sample's treatment: 15 Gy SBRT to primary tumor, nephrectomy 4 weeks later. TCRdb keeps only in-frame clones here, not all; method: immunoSEQ multiplex PCR. The sample lists 150,000 or so clones; approximately 90% were seen once. This specimen was blood, taken from a patient whose treatment included radiotherapy and nephrectomy. The receptors shown here come from a woman between 50 and 59 years old with renal cell carcinoma.

Only one count was recorded for this clone. This rearrangement joins TRBV4-3 to TRBJ1-3, with unresolved D. The germline CDR1 and CDR2 sequences are LGHNA and YSLEER. This CDR3 comprises 13 residues. Deletions cut 0 bases from V and 4 bases from J, with 4 bases between. As DNA, the CDR3 is TGCGCCAGCAGCCAAGATTGGGGAAACACCATATATTTT. This gives the protein CASSQDWGNTIYF.

This clone was observed once. The genes are TRBV6-5 and TRBJ1-4, with unresolved D. Germline V gene data show CDR1 as MNHEY and CDR2 as SVGAGI. The CDR3 is 15 residues long. The V end was cut by 2 bases, the J end by 4 bases, with 11 bases between. The DNA of the CDR3 is TGTGCCAGCAGTTACGAGGGCGGATATAATGAAAAACTGTTTTTT. It codes for CASSYEGGYNEKLFF.

This chain uses TRBV11-1 with TRBJ1-1; D is unresolved. Germline V CDR1 and CDR2: SGHAT, FQDESV (reference sequence). The CDR3 extends over 15 amino acids. The V gene lost 5 bases and the J gene lost 6 bases, with 19 bases spanning the gap. CDR3 amino acids: CASSHGRDREAEAFF. CDR3 sequence (DNA): TGTGCCAGCAGCCACGGACGGGATCGAGAAGCTGAAGCTTTCTTT.

The rearrangement uses TRBV30 and TRBJ2-3; D might be TRBD2 (5 bases). Trimming stripped 3 bases from V and 0 bases from J, with 7 bases between. Per germline, CDR1 GTSNPN and CDR2 SVGIG (reference sequence). The CDR3 is made up of 13 amino acids. CDR3 region: CAWRRGSTDTQYF. The DNA of the CDR3 is TGTGCCTGGAGACGCGGGAGCACAGATACGCAGTATTTT.

The chain has TRBV29-1 and TRBJ2-7; the D gene is possibly TRBD2 (5 bases). CDR1 SQVTM and CDR2 ANQGSEA come from the germline V gene. Deletions cut 1 base from V and 2 bases from J, with 12 bases between. The CDR3 is 14 amino acids. This CDR3 reads CSVEANGGTYEQYF. The CDR3, as DNA: TGCAGCGTTGAAGCGAATGGAGGAACCTACGAGCAGTACTTC.

The chain couples TRBV19 to TRBJ2-7; 10 nucleotides align to TRBD1. V shed 5 bases and J 5 bases; nucleotides not matched to a gene: 6. Germline V gives CDR1 LNHDA, CDR2 SQIVND (reference sequence). The CDR3 has 14 amino acids. The chain's CDR3 is CASSAGQGFNEQYF. Written as DNA, the CDR3 is TGTGCCAGTAGTGCGGGACAGGGGTTCAACGAGCAGTACTTC. Combining the CDR3 with reference TRBV19 and TRBJ2-7 gives the whole variable domain DGGITQSPKYLFRKEGQNVTLSCEQNLNHDAMYWYRQDPGQGLRLIYYSQIVNDFQKGDIAEGYSVSREKKESFPLTVTSAQKNPTAFYLCASSAGQGFNEQYFGPGTRLTVT.

This clone has a single count. This chain joins TRBV5-5 and TRBJ1-5; maybe TRBD1 (5 bases). Germline CDR1 reads SGHKS; CDR2 reads YYEKEE (reference sequence). The V and J ends lost 0 bases and 6 bases respectively, with 7 bases between them. This CDR3 comprises 13 residues. CDR3 sequence (DNA): TGTGCCAGCAGCTTGGGGGGGTTTCAGCCCCAGCATTTT. Translation: CASSLGGFQPQHF. The entire variable domain, with the rest obtained from reference TRBV5-5 and TRBJ1-5, is as follows: DAGVTQSPTHLIKTRGQQVTLRCSPISGHKSVSWYQQVLGQGPQFIFQYYEKEERGRGNFPDRFSARQFPNYSSELNVNALLLGDSALYLCASSLGGFQPQHFGDGTRLSIL.

This clone was recorded once. Different DNA sequences within this sample yield the same CDR3. The CDR3, as DNA: TGTGCCAGCTCACCCCTGGGGGCGAACACTGAAGCTTTCTTT. Its protein product is CASSPLGANTEAFF. The rearrangement links TRBV18 to TRBJ1-1; D may be TRBD1 (6 bases). There are 14 residues in the CDR3. CDR1 and CDR2 (germline): KGHSH, LQKENI. The ends were cut back, 3 bases at V and 1 base at J, with 9 bases in the middle.

The chain joins TRBV5-1 to TRBJ1-1; D may be TRBD1 (6 bases). This CDR3 has 15 amino acids. V was shortened by 0 bases and J by 5 bases, with 14 bases between the two germline ends. CDR1 is SGHRS, CDR2 YFSETQ, per germline. In DNA, the CDR3 is TGCGCCAGCAGCTTGGTGGGCAGGGGTGGGACTGAAGCTTTCTTT. It specifies CASSLVGRGGTEAFF.

This chain joins TRBV2 and TRBJ2-7; D not certain. CDR3 length: 13 residues. The V gene lost 3 bases and the J gene lost 0 bases, with 6 bases spanning the gap. Germline-derived CDR1 and CDR2 are SNHLY and FYNNEI. CDR3 in DNA: TGTGCCAGCAGTGATGTCGGCTCCTACGAGCAGTACTTC. It yields the protein CASSDVGSYEQYF.

J is TRBJ1-3 and V is TRBV4-2, with D perhaps TRBD1 (6 bases). V gave up 0 bases and J gave up 0 bases, with 21 bases separating them. This CDR3 has 20 residues. The V gene's germline CDR1 is LGHNA and CDR2 YNFKEQ. This CDR3 is CASSQEDSVVGRGSGNTIYF. CDR3 nucleotides: TGTGCCAGCAGCCAAGAAGATTCGGTAGTAGGCAGGGGCTCTGGAAACACCATATATTTT.

The gene calls are TRBV9 and TRBJ2-5; D is undetermined. The CDR3 has 12 residues. Trimming pared 4 bases from V and 10 bases from J, leaving 14 bases between. The germline V gene encodes CDR1 SGDLS and CDR2 YYNGEE. DNA for the CDR3: TGTGCCAGCAGCTCCACGGCGAGTGTCCAGTACTTC. Its translation is CASSSTASVQYF. The variable domain in full, with the rest retrieved from reference TRBV9 and TRBJ2-5, is DSGVTQTPKHLITATGQRVTLRCSPRSGDLSVYWYQQSLDQGLQFLIQYYNGEERAKGNILERFSAQQFPDLHSELNLSSLELGDSALYFCASSSTASVQYFGPGTRLLVL.

The V call is TRBV6-5, the J call TRBJ1-1; D gene ambiguous. The germline V and J ends were trimmed by 7 bases and 0 bases, with 9 bases remaining between them. This CDR3 comprises 13 residues. Germline-derived CDR1 and CDR2 are MNHEY and SVGAGI. In DNA form, the CDR3 reads TGTGCCAGCATCGGACCGATGAACACTGAAGCTTTCTTT. Protein product: CASIGPMNTEAFF.

The CDR3 protein is CATSSFPSGGTDTQYF. The CDR3 DNA follows: TGTGCCACCAGCAGTTTCCCTAGCGGGGGTACAGATACGCAGTATTTT. V is TRBV15 and J is TRBJ2-3; 10 positions agree with TRBD2. This CDR3 is 16 amino acids long. CDR1 and CDR2 from the germline V gene are LNHNV and YYDKDF (reference sequence). V was pared by 3 bases and J by 3 bases, with 6 bases of the junction left unmatched.

This chain connects TRBV11-2 to TRBJ1-6, with D possibly being TRBD1 (5 bases). V lost 7 bases and J 6 bases, leaving 16 bases between the germline ends. CDR3 length: 15 amino acids. CDR1 and CDR2 (germline): SGHAT, FQNNGV. CDR3 protein: CASTYGGGLNSPLHF. CDR3 coding DNA: TGTGCCAGCACATACGGTGGGGGTCTTAATTCACCCCTCCACTTT.

V gene TRBV6-1 combines with J gene TRBJ2-3; 10 nucleotides align to TRBD1. V shed 7 bases, J shed 6 bases, and the junction held 7 bases outside the gene matches. Germline values: CDR1 MNHNS, CDR2 SASEGT. The CDR3 loop spans 14 amino acids. The CDR3 is CASTMTGGVDTQYF. CDR3 sequence (DNA): TGTGCCAGCACCATGACAGGGGGCGTCGATACGCAGTATTTT.

The V and J genes are TRBV7-2 and TRBJ1-4; the D is unclear. Deletions cut 5 bases from V and 13 bases from J, with 14 bases between. Germline V lookup: CDR1 SGHTA, CDR2 FQGNSA. The CDR3 runs to 12 residues. The CDR3 coding sequence is TGTGCCAGCAGCCCCTCTGGGAGCAGACTGTTTTTT. It yields the protein CASSPSGSRLFF. Variable domain in full (rest from reference TRBV7-2 and TRBJ1-4): GAGVSQSPSNKVTEKGKDVELRCDPISGHTALYWYRQSLGQGLEFLIYFQGNSAPDKSGLPSDRFSAERTGGSVSTLTIQRTQQEDSAVYLCASSPSGSRLFFGSGTQLSVL.

This chain joins TRBV7-2 and TRBJ1-2, with TRBD1 as a possible D gene (5 bases). CDR3 length: 15 residues. V was shortened by 1 base and J by 2 bases, with 11 bases between the two germline ends. Germline loops: CDR1 SGHTA, CDR2 FQGNSA. CDR3 loop: CASSLGAGRNYGYTF. The DNA of the CDR3 is TGTGCCAGCAGCTTAGGGGCAGGGAGGAACTATGGCTACACCTTC.

The chain links TRBV14 to TRBJ1-2, with no clear D. Germline-derived CDR1 and CDR2 are SGHDN and FVKESK. This CDR3 spans 13 amino acids. V was shortened by 4 bases and J by 1 base, with 7 bases between the two germline ends. The CDR3 DNA sequence: TGTGCCAGCAGCCCCACTCATAACTATGGCTACACCTTC. The encoded protein is CASSPTHNYGYTF. Full variable domain (missing parts from reference TRBV14 and TRBJ1-2): EAGVTQFPSHSVIEKGQTVTLRCDPISGHDNLYWYRRVMGKEIKFLLHFVKESKQDESGMPNNRFLAERTGGTYSTLKVQPAELEDSGVYFCASSPTHNYGYTFGSGTRLTVV.

This chain joins TRBV12-1 and TRBJ2-1; no check of the table's D call, TRBD2, against the DNA was made. TRBV12-1 is shown as a pseudogene. The CDR3 is 15 amino acids. The CDR3, as DNA: TGTGCCAGCAGCTGGGGCCGCGGGGGGTACAATGAGCAGTTCTTC. Translated, it gives CASSWGRGGYNEQFF.

This rearrangement joins TRBV5-5 to TRBJ1-1, with D unclear. Per germline, CDR1 SGHKS and CDR2 YYEKEE (reference sequence). The CDR3 has 17 amino acids. Trimming removed 0 bases from V and 6 bases from J, with 21 bases in between. CDR3 in DNA: TGTGCCAGCAGCTTGGCGTTTCTGTACGGGAGTTCTCCTGAAGCTTTCTTT. Its translation is CASSLAFLYGSSPEAFF.